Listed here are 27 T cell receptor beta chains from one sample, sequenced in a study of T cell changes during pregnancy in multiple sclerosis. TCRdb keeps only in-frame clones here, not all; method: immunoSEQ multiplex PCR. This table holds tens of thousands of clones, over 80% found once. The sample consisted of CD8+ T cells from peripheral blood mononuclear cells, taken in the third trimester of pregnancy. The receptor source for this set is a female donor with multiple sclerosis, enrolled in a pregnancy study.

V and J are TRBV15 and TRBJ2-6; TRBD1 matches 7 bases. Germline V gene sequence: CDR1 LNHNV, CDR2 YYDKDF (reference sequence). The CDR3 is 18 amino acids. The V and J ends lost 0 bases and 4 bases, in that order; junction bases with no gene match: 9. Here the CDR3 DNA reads TGTGCCACCAGCAGAGATGAGGGGGCCCTAAGAGGGGCCAACGTCCTGACTTTC. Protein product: CATSRDEGALRGANVLTF.

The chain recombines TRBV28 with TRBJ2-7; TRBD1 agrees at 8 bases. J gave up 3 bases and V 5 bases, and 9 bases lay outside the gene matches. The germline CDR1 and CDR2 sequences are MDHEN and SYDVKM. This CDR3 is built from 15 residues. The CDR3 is CASSPRDRTGYEQYF. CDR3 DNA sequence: TGTGCCAGCAGTCCCCGGGACAGGACCGGCTACGAGCAGTACTTC.

The CDR3 DNA sequence: TGTGCCGCAGCCGGGGATGAGATTCAGCCCCAGCATTTT. Translating gives CAAAGDEIQPQHF. The chain couples TRBV6-1 to TRBJ1-5; unclear D gene. This CDR3 spans 13 amino acids. CDR1 is MNHNS and CDR2 is SASEGT in the germline V gene. V gave up 11 bases and J gave up 6 bases, with 17 bases separating them.

CDR3 sequence (DNA): TGTGCCATCGCCCCCCCAACAGGGTTCATGCCTGGGGCCAACGTCCTGACTTTC. It specifies CAIAPPTGFMPGANVLTF. The chain uses TRBV7-9 and TRBJ2-6; D might be TRBD1 (6 bases). The germline gives CDR1 SEHNR, CDR2 FQNEAQ (reference sequence). The CDR3 length is 18 residues. The germline V and J ends were trimmed by 10 bases and 2 bases, with 24 bases remaining between them.

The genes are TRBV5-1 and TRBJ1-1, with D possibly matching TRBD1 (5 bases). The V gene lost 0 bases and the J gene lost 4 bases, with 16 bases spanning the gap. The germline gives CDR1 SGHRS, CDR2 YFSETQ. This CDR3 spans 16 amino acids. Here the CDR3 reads CASSLAVGGGSTEAFF. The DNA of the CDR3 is TGCGCCAGCAGCTTGGCCGTGGGGGGTGGGAGCACTGAAGCTTTCTTT. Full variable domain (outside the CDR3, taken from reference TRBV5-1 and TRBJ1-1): KAGVTQTPRYLIKTRGQQVTLSCSPISGHRSVSWYQQTPGQGLQFLFEYFSETQRNKGNFPGRFSGRQFSNSRSEMNVSTLELGDSALYLCASSLAVGGGSTEAFFGQGTRLTVV.

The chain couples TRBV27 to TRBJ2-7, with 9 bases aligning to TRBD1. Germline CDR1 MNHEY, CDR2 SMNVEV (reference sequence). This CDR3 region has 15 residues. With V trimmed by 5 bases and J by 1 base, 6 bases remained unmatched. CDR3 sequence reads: CASSRTGAGSYEQYF. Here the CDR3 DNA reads TGTGCCAGCAGTCGGACAGGGGCGGGATCCTACGAGCAGTACTTC.

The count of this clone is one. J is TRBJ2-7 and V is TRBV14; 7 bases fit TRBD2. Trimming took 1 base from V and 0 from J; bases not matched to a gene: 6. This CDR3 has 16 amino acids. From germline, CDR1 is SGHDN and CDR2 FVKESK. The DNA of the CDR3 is TGTGCCAGCAGCCAAGTGGGGGGGACCTTCTCCTACGAGCAGTACTTC. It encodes CASSQVGGTFSYEQYF.

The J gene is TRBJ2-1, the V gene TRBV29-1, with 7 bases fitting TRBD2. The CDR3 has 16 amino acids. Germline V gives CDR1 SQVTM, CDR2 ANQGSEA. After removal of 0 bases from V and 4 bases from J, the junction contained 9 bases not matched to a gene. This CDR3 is CSVEDVGRAIYNEQFF. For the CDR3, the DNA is TGCAGCGTTGAAGACGTAGGGAGGGCTATTTACAATGAGCAGTTCTTC.

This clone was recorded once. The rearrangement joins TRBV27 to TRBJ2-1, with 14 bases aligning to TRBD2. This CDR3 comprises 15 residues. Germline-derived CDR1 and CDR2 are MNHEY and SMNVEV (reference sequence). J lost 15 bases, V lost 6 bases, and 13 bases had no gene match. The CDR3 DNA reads TGTGCCAGCAGCTTCGGGACTAGCGGGAGAAGGGATCTGTTCTTC. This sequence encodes CASSFGTSGRRDLFF.

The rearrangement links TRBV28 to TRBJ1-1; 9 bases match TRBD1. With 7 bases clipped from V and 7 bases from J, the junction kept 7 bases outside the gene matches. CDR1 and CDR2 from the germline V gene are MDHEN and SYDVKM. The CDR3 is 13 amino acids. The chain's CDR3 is CASNPDRGVEAFF. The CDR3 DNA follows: TGTGCCAGCAATCCGGACAGGGGTGTTGAAGCTTTCTTT.

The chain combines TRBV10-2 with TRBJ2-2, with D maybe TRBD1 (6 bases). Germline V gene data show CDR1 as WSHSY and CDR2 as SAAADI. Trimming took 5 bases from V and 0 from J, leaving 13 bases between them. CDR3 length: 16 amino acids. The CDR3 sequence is CASSLTGGANTGELFF. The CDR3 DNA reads TGCGCCAGCAGTTTGACAGGAGGCGCGAACACCGGGGAGCTGTTTTTT.

In DNA, the CDR3 is TGTGCCAGCAGTTACGCGGCGGGAGGGCCAAATGAGCAGTTCTTC. Residues: CASSYAAGGPNEQFF. The chain is built from TRBV6-5 and TRBJ2-1; TRBD2 agrees at 9 bases. Germline CDR1 MNHEY, CDR2 SVGAGI. J gave up 7 bases and V 2 bases, and 6 bases lay outside the gene matches. The CDR3 spans 15 residues.

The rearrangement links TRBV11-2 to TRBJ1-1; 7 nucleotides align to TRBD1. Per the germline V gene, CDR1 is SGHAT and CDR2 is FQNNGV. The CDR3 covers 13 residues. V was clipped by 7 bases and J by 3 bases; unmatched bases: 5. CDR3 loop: CASNNRGYTEAFF. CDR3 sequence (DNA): TGTGCCAGCAATAACAGGGGCTACACTGAAGCTTTCTTT.

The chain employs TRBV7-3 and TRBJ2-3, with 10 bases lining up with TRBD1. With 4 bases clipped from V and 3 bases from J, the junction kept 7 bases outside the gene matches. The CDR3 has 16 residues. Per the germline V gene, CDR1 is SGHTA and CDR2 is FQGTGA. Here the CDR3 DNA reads TGTGCCAGCAGCTGGCGGACAGGGGGGATTACAGATACGCAGTATTTT. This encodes CASSWRTGGITDTQYF.

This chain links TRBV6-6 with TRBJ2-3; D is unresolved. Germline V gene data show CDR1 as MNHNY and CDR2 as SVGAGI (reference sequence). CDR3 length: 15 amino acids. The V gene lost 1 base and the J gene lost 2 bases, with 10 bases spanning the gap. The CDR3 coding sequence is TGTGCCAGCAGTTACTACGACACCTACACAGATACGCAGTATTTT. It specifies CASSYYDTYTDTQYF.

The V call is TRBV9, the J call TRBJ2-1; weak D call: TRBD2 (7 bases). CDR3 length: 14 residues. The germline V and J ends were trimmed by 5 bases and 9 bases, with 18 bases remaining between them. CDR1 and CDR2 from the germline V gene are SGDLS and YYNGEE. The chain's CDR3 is CASRGGDEIFEQFF. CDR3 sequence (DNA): TGTGCCAGCAGAGGGGGGGATGAGATTTTTGAGCAGTTCTTC. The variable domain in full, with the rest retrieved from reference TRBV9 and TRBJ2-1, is DSGVTQTPKHLITATGQRVTLRCSPRSGDLSVYWYQQSLDQGLQFLIQYYNGEERAKGNILERFSAQQFPDLHSELNLSSLELGDSALYFCASRGGDEIFEQFFGPGTRLTVL.

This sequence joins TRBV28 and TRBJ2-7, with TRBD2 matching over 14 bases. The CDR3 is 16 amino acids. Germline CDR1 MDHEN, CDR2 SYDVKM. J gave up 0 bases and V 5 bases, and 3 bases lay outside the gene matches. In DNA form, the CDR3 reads TGTGCCAGCAGTCCAGGACTAGCGGGAGGCTCCTACGAGCAGTACTTC. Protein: CASSPGLAGGSYEQYF. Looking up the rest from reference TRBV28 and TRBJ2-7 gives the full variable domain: DVKVTQSSRYLVKRTGEKVFLECVQDMDHENMFWYRQDPGLGLRLIYFSYDVKMKEKGDIPEGYSVSREKKERFSLILESASTNQTSMYLCASSPGLAGGSYEQYFGPGTRLTVT.

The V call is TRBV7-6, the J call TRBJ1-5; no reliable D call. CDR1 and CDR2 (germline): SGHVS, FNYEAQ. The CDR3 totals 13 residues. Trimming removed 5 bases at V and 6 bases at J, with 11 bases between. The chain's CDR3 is CASSPGVGQPQHF. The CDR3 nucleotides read TGTGCCAGCAGCCCCGGGGTAGGTCAGCCCCAGCATTTT.

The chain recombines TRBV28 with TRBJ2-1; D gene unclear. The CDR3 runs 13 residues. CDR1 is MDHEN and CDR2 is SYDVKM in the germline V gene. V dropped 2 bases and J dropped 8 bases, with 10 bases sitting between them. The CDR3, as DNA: TGTGCCAGCAGTTTAGTGACGGGTGATGAGCAGTTCTTC. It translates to CASSLVTGDEQFF.

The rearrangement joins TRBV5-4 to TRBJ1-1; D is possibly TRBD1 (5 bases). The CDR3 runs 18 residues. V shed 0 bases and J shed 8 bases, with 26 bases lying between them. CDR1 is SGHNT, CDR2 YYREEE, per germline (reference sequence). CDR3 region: CASSLGPGFLPRIYEAFF. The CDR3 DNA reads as TGTGCCAGCAGCTTGGGGCCAGGGTTCTTACCGAGGATCTACGAAGCTTTCTTT.

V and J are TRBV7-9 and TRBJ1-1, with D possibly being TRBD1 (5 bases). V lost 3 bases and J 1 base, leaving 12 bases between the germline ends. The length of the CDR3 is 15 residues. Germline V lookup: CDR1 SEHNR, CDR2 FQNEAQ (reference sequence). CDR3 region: CASSFTGTGNTEAFF. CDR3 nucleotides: TGTGCCAGCAGCTTTACCGGGACTGGGAACACTGAAGCTTTCTTT.

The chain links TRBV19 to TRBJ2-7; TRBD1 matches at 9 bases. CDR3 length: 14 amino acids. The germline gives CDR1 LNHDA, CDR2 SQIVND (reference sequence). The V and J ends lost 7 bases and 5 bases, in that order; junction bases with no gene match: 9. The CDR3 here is CASKLMRDRDEQYF. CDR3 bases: TGTGCCAGTAAACTCATGAGGGACAGGGACGAGCAGTACTTC.

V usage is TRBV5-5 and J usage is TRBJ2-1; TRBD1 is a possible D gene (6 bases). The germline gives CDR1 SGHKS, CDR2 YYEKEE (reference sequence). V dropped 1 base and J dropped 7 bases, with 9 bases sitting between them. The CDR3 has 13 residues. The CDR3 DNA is TGTGCCAGCAGCTTGTGGACAGTTAATGAGCAGTTCTTC. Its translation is CASSLWTVNEQFF.

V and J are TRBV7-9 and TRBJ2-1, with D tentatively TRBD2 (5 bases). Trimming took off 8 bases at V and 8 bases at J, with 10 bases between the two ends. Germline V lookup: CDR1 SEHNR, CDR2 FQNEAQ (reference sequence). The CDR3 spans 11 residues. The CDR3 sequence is CASSTIYEQFF. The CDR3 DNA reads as TGTGCCAGCTCGACTATCTATGAGCAGTTCTTC.

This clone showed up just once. CDR3 DNA sequence: TGCGCCAGCAGCCAAGATAAGGACAGAACCTACGAGCAGTACTTC. The encoded protein is CASSQDKDRTYEQYF. The V and J genes are TRBV4-3 and TRBJ2-7, with D tentatively TRBD1 (6 bases). The V end was cut by 0 bases, the J end by 2 bases, with 11 bases between. Germline CDR1 reads LGHNA; CDR2 reads YSLEER. CDR3 length equals 15 residues.

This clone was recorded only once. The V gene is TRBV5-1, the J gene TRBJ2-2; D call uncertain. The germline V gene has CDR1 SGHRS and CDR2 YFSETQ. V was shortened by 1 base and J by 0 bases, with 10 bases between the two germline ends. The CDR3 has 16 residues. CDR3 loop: CASSLFPSSNTGELFF. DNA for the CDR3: TGCGCCAGCAGCTTGTTCCCGAGTTCGAACACCGGGGAGCTGTTTTTT.

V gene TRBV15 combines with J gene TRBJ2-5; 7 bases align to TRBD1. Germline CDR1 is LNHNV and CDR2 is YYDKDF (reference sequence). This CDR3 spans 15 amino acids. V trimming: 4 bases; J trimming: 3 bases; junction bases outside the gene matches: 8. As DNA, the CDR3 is TGTGCCACCAGCATTTGGACAGGACCTAAAGAGACCCAGTACTTC. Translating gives CATSIWTGPKETQYF.